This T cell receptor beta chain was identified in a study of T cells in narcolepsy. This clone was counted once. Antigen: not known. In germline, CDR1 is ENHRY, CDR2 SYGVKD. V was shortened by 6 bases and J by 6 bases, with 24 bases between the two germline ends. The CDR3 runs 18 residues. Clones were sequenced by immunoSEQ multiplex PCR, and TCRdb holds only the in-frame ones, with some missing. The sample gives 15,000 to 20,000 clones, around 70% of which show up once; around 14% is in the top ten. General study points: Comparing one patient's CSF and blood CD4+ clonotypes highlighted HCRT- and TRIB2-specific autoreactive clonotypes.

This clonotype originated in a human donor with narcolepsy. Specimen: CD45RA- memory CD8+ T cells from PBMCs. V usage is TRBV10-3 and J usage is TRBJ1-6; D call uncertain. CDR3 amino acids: CAIREASASAHFNSPLHF. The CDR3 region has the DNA TGTGCCATCAGAGAAGCGTCCGCCAGTGCCCACTTTAATTCACCCCTCCACTTT.